Listed below are T cell receptor beta chains from one sample, sequenced in a study of cytomegalovirus exposure and HLA in healthy donors. The protocol was immunoSEQ multiplex PCR, while the TCRdb copy is restricted to in-frame clones and leaves out a portion. The sample lists 150,000 to 200,000 clones, around two thirds occurring once. Sequences were obtained from PBMCs. These receptors all come from a man aged 25-40 years in good health and CMV-seropositive. Each CDR3 is given with its conserved first and last residue. D genes are given only for firm matches. Some rows mark clone size as missing; the rest say once, few, many or name a class of expanded clone.

J gene	clone size	D gene	V gene	CDR3 DNA	CDR3 protein
TRBJ1-3	NA	NA	TRBV30	TGTGCCTGGAGTGTAGCAGGGGACGGAAACACCATATATTTT	CAWSVAGDGNTIYF
TRBJ2-6	few	NA	TRBV9	TGTGCCAGCAGCGCCGGGTACGGCCCTGGGGCCAACGTCCTGACTTTC	CASSAGYGPGANVLTF
TRBJ2-7	NA	NA	TRBV18	TGTGCCAGCTCACAGGGGGTCAACTACGAGCAGTACTTC	CASSQGVNYEQYF
TRBJ2-3	once	TRBD2	TRBV5-4	TGTGCCAGCAGCCTAGGGACTAGCGGGAGCACAGATACGCAGTATTTT	CASSLGTSGSTDTQYF
TRBJ2-7	NA	NA	TRBV6-1	TGTGCCAGCAAGCCGGGAAGGCAGGCCCTATACGAGCAGTACTTC	CASKPGRQALYEQYF
TRBJ2-7	NA	NA	TRBV6-5	TGTGCCAGCAGTTACTCGAGACAGGTTACCTACGAGCAGTACTTC	CASSYSRQVTYEQYF
TRBJ2-1	NA	NA	TRBV7-3	TGTGCCAGCAGCTTCGGGACTTACAATGAGCAGTTCTTC	CASSFGTYNEQFF
TRBJ1-6	NA	TRBD1	TRBV27	TGTGCCAGCAGTTTTGGACAGGGAAATTCACCCCTCCACTTT	CASSFGQGNSPLHF
TRBJ1-1	few	NA	TRBV5-1	TGCGCCAGCAGCCCCTCATCCGGGTGGACTGAAGCTTTCTTT	CASSPSSGWTEAFF
TRBJ1-3	NA	NA	TRBV6-6	TGTGCCAGCAGTTACTTAACAGCCGGAAACACCATATATTTT	CASSYLTAGNTIYF
TRBJ2-7	NA	TRBD2	TRBV6-4	TGTGCCAGCGGGGGGGGTCGGTATGGCTACCGCTCCTACGAGCAGTACTTC	CASGGGRYGYRSYEQYF
TRBJ2-3	NA	NA	TRBV23-1	TGCGCCAGCAGTCAACTATATAGCGGACATAGCACAGATACGCAGTATTTT	CASSQLYSGHSTDTQYF
TRBJ2-7	NA	NA	TRBV28	TGTGCCAGCAGTTTAGGGGGCGACTCCTACGAGCAGTACTTC	CASSLGGDSYEQYF
TRBJ1-3	NA	NA	TRBV15	TGTGCCACCAGCAGAGAAAGCCTGGGAAACACCATATATTTT	CATSRESLGNTIYF
TRBJ1-1	NA	TRBD1	TRBV28	TGTGCCAGCAGTGTACAGGGGCCTGAAGCTTTCTTT	CASSVQGPEAFF
TRBJ2-3	NA	TRBD2	TRBV9	TGTGCCAGCAGCGCTAGCGGGAGTGGTGCAGATACGCAGTATTTT	CASSASGSGADTQYF
TRBJ1-2	few	NA	TRBV9	TGTGCCAGCAGCGCACAGGGTCCCTTC	CASSAQGPF
TRBJ1-5	NA	TRBD1	TRBV27	TGTGCCAGCAGTATCACGGGACAGGGAAGTCAGCCCCAGCATTTT	CASSITGQGSQPQHF
TRBJ2-5	NA	TRBD1	TRBV10-3	TGTGCCATCAGTGAGCGGGCAGGGGGCGAAGAGACCCAGTACTTC	CAISERAGGEETQYF
TRBJ2-3	NA	TRBD2	TRBV7-2	TGTGCCAGTAGACTAGCGGGGAGCACAGATACGCAGTATTTT	CASRLAGSTDTQYF
TRBJ2-1	once	NA	TRBV19	TGTGCCAGTAGTATAGAAGGGGTCGCCCCGCAGTTCTTC	CASSIEGVAPQFF
TRBJ2-5	few	NA	TRBV6-7	TGTGCCAGCAGTTACTCCCCGGCCAGGGCGGTGAAAGAGACCCAGTACTTC	CASSYSPARAVKETQYF
TRBJ2-7	NA	TRBD1	TRBV28	TGTGCCAGCAGTCCGGGACAGGGAACCTACGAGCAGTACTTC	CASSPGQGTYEQYF
TRBJ2-1	few	NA	TRBV2	TGTGCCAGCGGGCGTAATGAGCAGTTCTTC	CASGRNEQFF
TRBJ2-1	NA	NA	TRBV10-1	TGCGCCAGCAGTGAGTCGAGACCCGAACCACCCGGGAATGAGCAGTTCTTC	CASSESRPEPPGNEQFF
TRBJ2-3	NA	TRBD1	TRBV6-1	TGTGCCAGCAGGGGACAGCCTGGGGATACGCAGTATTTT	CASRGQPGDTQYF
TRBJ2-1	NA	NA	TRBV7-9	TGTGCCAGCAGCCGGACTGTTAATGAGCAGTTCTTC	CASSRTVNEQFF
TRBJ2-7	NA	TRBD2	TRBV6-5	TGTGCCAGCAGTTACTCGTTACTAGCGGGGGCCTACGAGCAGTACTTC	CASSYSLLAGAYEQYF
TRBJ2-7	few	NA	TRBV30	TGTGCCTGGTCCCTAGGAGGGCGGGCCTACGAGCAGTACTTC	CAWSLGGRAYEQYF
TRBJ1-2	NA	TRBD1	TRBV5-1	TGCGCCAGCAGCTTGATGGGACAGGGATTTGAGGTGATAAGCTACACTTTC	CASSLMGQGFEVISYTF
TRBJ2-7	few	NA	TRBV27	TGTGCCAGCAGTTTATCCCGGACAAGCTACGAGCAGTACTTC	CASSLSRTSYEQYF
TRBJ1-4	NA	TRBD1	TRBV27	TGTGCCAGCAGGAGTTCAGGGGGGCATAATGAAAAACTGTTTTTT	CASRSSGGHNEKLFF
TRBJ1-1	NA	NA	TRBV29-1	TGCAGCCCAGGACTTCCCAAGGTGAACACTGAAGCTTTCTTT	CSPGLPKVNTEAFF
TRBJ2-4	NA	NA	TRBV28	TGTGCCAGCACAACAGGGATAAAAAACATTCAGTACTTC	CASTTGIKNIQYF
TRBJ2-1	NA	NA	TRBV4-1	TGCGCCAGCAGCCAGGTAGTGACAGGTAGATACAATGAGCAGTTCTTC	CASSQVVTGRYNEQFF
TRBJ2-1	few	NA	TRBV19	TGTGCCAGTAGTAGGCTAGCGCCTTACAATGAGCAGTTCTTC	CASSRLAPYNEQFF
TRBJ1-5	few	TRBD1	TRBV6-1	TGTGCCAGCAGTGAACAGGGGGCCCACTACTATAGCAATCAGCCCCAGCATTTT	CASSEQGAHYYSNQPQHF
TRBJ2-7	NA	NA	TRBV27	TGTGCCAGCAGTTTATCGGACAGCCAGAGCTCCTACGAGCAGTACTTC	CASSLSDSQSSYEQYF
TRBJ1-2	NA	TRBD1	TRBV6-1	TGTGCCAGCAGTGGACCCGGGACAGCTTACTATGGCTACACCTTC	CASSGPGTAYYGYTF
TRBJ1-5	NA	NA	TRBV28	TGTGCCAGCAGTGGGGGGGTTCAGCCCCAGCATTTT	CASSGGVQPQHF
TRBJ2-5	NA	TRBD1	TRBV7-3	TGTGCCAGCAGCCGGGGACAGGCGGAGACCCAGTACTTC	CASSRGQAETQYF
TRBJ2-7	NA	TRBD1	TRBV6-1	TGTGCCAGCAGACCGGGACAGCTAAACGAGCAGTACTTC	CASRPGQLNEQYF
TRBJ2-6	few	NA	TRBV27	TGTGCCAGCACTCTACAGCCCTCTGGGGCCAACGTCCTGACTTTC	CASTLQPSGANVLTF
TRBJ1-1	once	NA	TRBV5-1	TGCGCCAGCAGCTCGAGAAGACAGACTAGAATGAACACTGAAGCTTTCTTT	CASSSRRQTRMNTEAFF
TRBJ2-3	NA	NA	TRBV27	TGTGCCAGCAGTTTGGGGCTCGGCACAGATACGCAGTATTTT	CASSLGLGTDTQYF
TRBJ2-1	NA	NA	TRBV27	TGTGCCAGCAGCCCCATCGTAGACAATGAGCAGTTCTTC	CASSPIVDNEQFF
TRBJ1-5	NA	NA	TRBV6-1	TGTGCCAGCAGTGAAGCGCTTCCGGAGCCCCTGAGCAATCAGCCCCAGCATTTT	CASSEALPEPLSNQPQHF
TRBJ2-7	NA	NA	TRBV6-5	TGTGCCAGCAGGTCCGGGACTGATACCTACGAGCAGTACTTC	CASRSGTDTYEQYF
TRBJ2-7	NA	NA	TRBV7-2	TGTGCCAGCAGCTTTCTAGCCGGGAGCTCCTACGAGCAGTACTTC	CASSFLAGSSYEQYF
TRBJ2-2	NA	TRBD1	TRBV7-6	TGTGCCAGCAGCCCCCGACAGGGCGACGGGGAGCTGTTTTTT	CASSPRQGDGELFF
TRBJ2-7	NA	NA	TRBV6-5	TGTGCCAGCAGTTACTCGGGCAGGAACTACGAGCAGTACTTC	CASSYSGRNYEQYF
TRBJ1-4	once	TRBD1	TRBV19	TGTGCCAGTAGCTCGGGACAGGGGGGTACCGCAACTAATGAAAAACTGTTTTTT	CASSSGQGGTATNEKLFF
TRBJ2-7	NA	TRBD2	TRBV5-4	TGTGCCAGCAGCTCTACGACTAGCGGTGTTTACGAGCAGTACTTC	CASSSTTSGVYEQYF
TRBJ2-7	few	NA	TRBV7-2	TGTGCCAGCAGCCTAGGGGGAGGGCCTAACGAGCAGTACTTC	CASSLGGGPNEQYF
TRBJ2-5	NA	TRBD2	TRBV6-5	TGTGCCAGCAGTTCGGGACTAGCGTATCAAGAGACCCAGTACTTC	CASSSGLAYQETQYF
TRBJ2-7	NA	TRBD2	TRBV5-1	TGCGCCAGCAGCTTTTCGTGGCGGGAGTCCTACGAGCAGTACTTC	CASSFSWRESYEQYF
TRBJ2-3	NA	NA	TRBV5-1	TGCGCCAGCAGCTTAATCGCGGGGAGCACAGATACGCAGTATTTT	CASSLIAGSTDTQYF
TRBJ1-1	NA	TRBD1	TRBV4-1	TGCGCCAGCAGCCTCTCCGGGACAGGAGCTTTCTTT	CASSLSGTGAFF
TRBJ2-7	NA	NA	TRBV10-2	TGCGCCAGCACCGAGGGCGTCTCCTACGAGCAGTACTTC	CASTEGVSYEQYF